These T cell receptor beta chains were read from a single sample in a study of cytotoxic CD8 clonotypes in ibrutinib-treated CLL. The table came from immunoSEQ multiplex PCR; TCRdb's copy has only in-frame clones and leaves some out. Here the sample spans around 30,000 clones, 62% being singletons. The sample was PBMCs, taken before ibrutinib treatment. All receptors come from a human donor with chronic lymphocytic leukemia. The CDR3 runs from the conserved cysteine through the conserved F or W. A D gene is named only where the DNA matches it firmly. Clone size is stated in some rows and not others, as once, few, many or a class when expanded.

j_call d_call v_call clone_size cdr3_aa cdr3_nt
TRBJ2-2 NA TRBV28 once CASSFFSRNTGELFF TGTGCCAGCAGTTTTTTCTCAAGGAACACCGGGGAGCTGTTTTTT
TRBJ2-1 TRBD2 TRBV7-2 NA CASSSGLRSEQFF TGTGCCAGCAGCTCGGGACTAAGGTCTGAGCAGTTCTTC
TRBJ1-5 NA TRBV6-6 few CASSYREDQPQHF TGTGCCAGCAGTTATCGGGAGGATCAGCCCCAGCATTTT
TRBJ2-3 NA TRBV9 NA CASSGGALLSTDTQYF TGTGCCAGCAGCGGGGGGGCCCTTTTATCCACAGATACGCAGTATTTT
TRBJ1-2 NA TRBV30 NA CAWRGGFQDAVGRRTPLDVYGYTF TGTGCCTGGAGGGGGGGGTTCCAGGATGCGGTGGGCCGTCGTACCCCCCTGGACGTGTATGGCTACACCTTC
TRBJ1-2 NA TRBV9 NA CASSVAVGATGYTF TGTGCCAGCAGCGTAGCTGTGGGGGCGACTGGCTACACCTTC
TRBJ2-7 TRBD2 TRBV19 NA CASSISGVVDEQYF TGTGCCAGTAGTATAAGCGGGGTGGTCGACGAGCAGTACTTC
TRBJ1-1 NA TRBV9 NA CASSASVGGTEAFF TGTGCCAGCAGCGCCTCGGTGGGGGGCACTGAAGCTTTCTTT
TRBJ2-5 TRBD2 TRBV28 NA CASSPRGGYQETQYF TGTGCCAGCAGTCCCCGGGGGGGGTACCAAGAGACCCAGTACTTC
TRBJ2-3 TRBD2 TRBV5-1 few CASSWNSGASTDTQYF TGCGCCAGCAGCTGGAATAGCGGGGCGAGCACAGATACGCAGTATTTT
TRBJ2-1 NA TRBV11-2 NA CASSPPGRTASTRFF TGTGCCAGCAGCCCCCCGGGCCGTACGGCTTCCACCCGGTTCTTC
TRBJ2-7 TRBD2 TRBV27 NA CASSLGGSIEQYF TGTGCCAGCAGTTTGGGCGGGAGCATCGAGCAGTACTTC
TRBJ1-3 TRBD1 TRBV11-2 once CASSLVGQANGNTIYF TGTGCCAGCAGCTTAGTGGGACAGGCGAACGGAAACACCATATATTTT
TRBJ2-3 NA TRBV7-9 NA CASSFLTDTQYF TGTGCCAGCAGCTTCCTCACAGATACGCAGTATTTT
TRBJ2-5 TRBD2 TRBV4-2 few CASSQEGDSGGGPETQYF TGTGCCAGCAGCCAAGAAGGGGATAGCGGGGGAGGCCCAGAGACCCAGTACTTC